These 21 T cell receptor beta chains originate from one sample sequenced in a study of T cell changes during pregnancy in multiple sclerosis. Method: immunoSEQ multiplex PCR; TCRdb's copy keeps in-frame clones and lacks some. Of over 90,000 clones in the sample, over 75% were seen once. The sequenced sample was peripheral blood, obtained in the second trimester of pregnancy. These TCRs come from a female donor in good health, enrolled as a control in a pregnancy study.

V usage is TRBV5-1 and J usage is TRBJ2-6; a weak D match, TRBD1 (6 bases). The V gene lost 0 bases and the J gene lost 2 bases, with 18 bases spanning the gap. Germline loops: CDR1 SGHRS, CDR2 YFSETQ. The CDR3 contains 19 residues. The CDR3 loop is CASSLAGAGVVAGANVLTF. CDR3 coding DNA: TGCGCCAGCAGCTTGGCCGGGGCAGGGGTAGTTGCTGGGGCCAACGTCCTGACTTTC.

The V call is TRBV15, the J call TRBJ1-6; D possibly corresponds to TRBD1 (5 bases). Germline V gives CDR1 LNHNV, CDR2 YYDKDF (reference sequence). V was shortened by 2 bases and J by 7 bases, with 12 bases between the two germline ends. This CDR3 contains 15 residues. The CDR3 DNA follows: TGTGCCACCAGCAGATCAACAGGAGTCAATTCACCCCTCCACTTT. Protein sequence: CATSRSTGVNSPLHF.

The V call is TRBV4-1, the J call TRBJ1-1; D is perhaps TRBD1 (5 bases). The germline V gene encodes CDR1 MGHRA and CDR2 YSYEKL. This CDR3 has 15 residues. The V end was cut by 3 bases, the J end by 3 bases, with 14 bases between. The CDR3 loop reads CASSHPRGRDTEAFF. The CDR3 bases are TGCGCCAGCAGCCACCCCCGGGGGAGGGACACTGAAGCTTTCTTT.

The V and J genes are TRBV28 and TRBJ2-3, with 8 bases aligning to TRBD1. CDR3 length: 17 amino acids. After removal of 5 bases from V and 1 base from J, the junction contained 11 bases not matched to a gene. In germline, CDR1 is MDHEN, CDR2 SYDVKM. CDR3 sequence reads: CASSVGTGLPRTDTQYF. The CDR3, as DNA: TGTGCCAGCAGTGTAGGGACAGGCCTCCCTCGCACAGATACGCAGTATTTT.

The gene calls are TRBV11-2 and TRBJ2-4; D uncertain. This CDR3 contains 14 residues. With 2 bases removed from V and 0 bases from J, the gap between germline ends came to 5 bases. CDR1 and CDR2 from the germline V gene are SGHAT and FQNNGV. The CDR3 region is CASSLRLAKNIQYF. The DNA of the CDR3 is TGTGCCAGCAGCTTACGACTAGCCAAAAACATTCAGTACTTC.

This clone was observed a few times. The chain couples TRBV5-1 to TRBJ1-3; 11 bases are shared with TRBD1. Germline CDR1 is SGHRS and CDR2 is YFSETQ. Unmatched junction bases numbered 4, after V lost 4 bases and J lost 1 base. There are 16 residues in the CDR3. The CDR3 bases are TGCGCCAGCAGCGAGGGGACAGGGGGTTCTGGAAACACCATATATTTT. Translated: CASSEGTGGSGNTIYF. Based on the CDR3 plus reference TRBV5-1 and TRBJ1-3, the full variable domain is KAGVTQTPRYLIKTRGQQVTLSCSPISGHRSVSWYQQTPGQGLQFLFEYFSETQRNKGNFPGRFSGRQFSNSRSEMNVSTLELGDSALYLCASSEGTGGSGNTIYFGEGSWLTVV.

The chain links TRBV9 to TRBJ2-7; D is possibly TRBD1 (6 bases). Germline V lookup: CDR1 SGDLS, CDR2 YYNGEE. The V gene lost 0 bases and the J gene lost 2 bases, with 12 bases spanning the gap. The CDR3 sequence is 15 residues long. The CDR3 nucleotides are TGTGCCAGCAGCGTAGGGAGGCAGGGGACCTACGAGCAGTACTTC. As protein: CASSVGRQGTYEQYF.

This clone appeared once. The chain has TRBV2 and TRBJ1-1; weak D call: TRBD1 (6 bases). There are 13 residues in the CDR3. The germline gives CDR1 SNHLY, CDR2 FYNNEI. Trimming pared 6 bases from V and 8 bases from J, leaving 16 bases between. The CDR3 here is CASRDYSTGEAFF. The CDR3 bases are TGTGCCAGCAGAGATTATTCGACAGGAGAAGCTTTCTTT.

There are a few counts of this clone. V is TRBV9 and J is TRBJ2-7; D may be TRBD2 (5 bases). CDR1 and CDR2 (germline): SGDLS, YYNGEE. The ends were cut back, 0 bases at V and 3 bases at J, with 10 bases in the middle. The CDR3 has 14 amino acids. CDR3: CASSVATGNYEQYF. CDR3 DNA: TGTGCCAGCAGCGTAGCTACGGGAAACTACGAGCAGTACTTC.

The chain couples TRBV5-4 to TRBJ1-1; unclear D gene. Germline values: CDR1 SGHNT, CDR2 YYREEE (reference sequence). CDR3 length: 14 residues. The V and J ends lost 1 base and 2 bases respectively, with 9 bases between them. CDR3 protein: CASSLKQSNTEAFF. The DNA for the CDR3 is TGTGCCAGCAGCTTGAAACAGTCCAACACTGAAGCTTTCTTT.

The rearrangement joins TRBV5-6 to TRBJ1-3; possibly TRBD1 for D (5 bases). From germline, CDR1 is SGHDT and CDR2 YYEEEE. Trimming took off 1 base at V and 4 bases at J, with 12 bases between the two ends. The CDR3 is 15 residues long. CDR3 DNA: TGTGCCAGCAGCTTGTCGGGGGATGGCGGAAACACCATATATTTT. Residues: CASSLSGDGGNTIYF.

This sequence joins TRBV4-1 and TRBJ1-2; 9 bases are shared with TRBD1. The V gene end was trimmed by 4 bases and the J gene end by 4 bases; junction bases not matched to a gene: 10. The CDR3 is 16 residues long. Germline CDR1 MGHRA, CDR2 YSYEKL. The CDR3 spells CASSPGQGPFGYGYTF. CDR3 coding DNA: TGCGCCAGCAGCCCTGGACAGGGGCCGTTTGGCTATGGCTACACCTTC.

For the CDR3, the DNA is TGTGCCAGCAGTGAAAGGGGGCAGGGCGGGAAGTGGACCTTC. Its protein product is CASSERGQGGKWTF. J is TRBJ1-2 and V is TRBV6-1; 7 nucleotides agree with TRBD1. V lost 2 bases and J lost 14; bases outside the gene matches: 14. The CDR3 is 14 amino acids. Germline V CDR1 and CDR2: MNHNS, SASEGT.

This sequence joins TRBV10-3 and TRBJ2-7; TRBD1 aligns across 7 bases. The CDR3 loop spans 15 amino acids. Germline V gene data show CDR1 as ENHRY and CDR2 as SYGVKD. Trimming removed 5 bases from V and 1 base from J; junction bases left unmatched: 8. The CDR3 is CAISTSGTASYEQYF. The CDR3, as DNA: TGTGCCATCAGTACCTCCGGGACAGCTTCCTACGAGCAGTACTTC.

The chain couples TRBV5-1 to TRBJ2-4; D is unresolved. Germline V gene lookup returns CDR1 SGHRS and CDR2 YFSETQ. This CDR3 has 14 amino acids. V was pared by 4 bases and J by 1 base, with 9 bases between. The CDR3 spells CASSPSSAKNIQYF. DNA of the CDR3: TGCGCCAGCAGCCCCAGTTCGGCCAAAAACATTCAGTACTTC.

The chain has TRBV19 and TRBJ2-1, with 7 bases identical to TRBD1. The CDR3 runs 12 residues. The V gene's germline CDR1 is LNHDA and CDR2 SQIVND (reference sequence). J gave up 4 bases and V 11 bases, and 5 bases lay outside the gene matches. CDR3 residues: CAVGQEYNEQFF. The CDR3 coding sequence is TGTGCCGTAGGACAGGAGTACAATGAGCAGTTCTTC.

The J gene is TRBJ2-7, the V gene TRBV19; 11 bases map to TRBD2. Germline V CDR1 and CDR2: LNHDA, SQIVND (reference sequence). J was trimmed by 2 bases and V by 6 bases; bases with no gene match: 3. The CDR3 covers 14 residues. The DNA for the CDR3 is TGTGCCAGTAGACTGACTAGCGGGACCTACGAGCAGTACTTC. Encoded protein: CASRLTSGTYEQYF.

This chain connects TRBV7-8 to TRBJ2-1; tentatively, D is TRBD2 (7 bases). The germline V gene has CDR1 SGHVS and CDR2 FQNEAQ. Trimming pared 6 bases from V and 2 bases from J, leaving 20 bases between. The CDR3 sequence is 17 residues long. CDR3 protein: CASSRRGGVTAYNEQFF. The CDR3 region has the DNA TGTGCCAGCAGTCGCAGGGGAGGGGTTACAGCCTACAATGAGCAGTTCTTC.

This clone showed up just once. The genes are TRBV5-8 and TRBJ2-5; 7 bases agree with TRBD1. CDR3 length equals 16 residues. The V gene end was trimmed by 4 bases and the J gene end by 5 bases; junction bases not matched to a gene: 14. Germline-derived CDR1 and CDR2 are SGHTS and YDEGEE. CDR3 sequence (DNA): TGTGCCAGCAGCCCCGGCTGGGACAGCTCAGGGGAGACCCAGTACTTC. Translated: CASSPGWDSSGETQYF.

The chain has TRBV19 and TRBJ1-5; no definite D call. This CDR3 is 13 amino acids long. V lost 6 bases to trimming and J lost 0 bases, with 6 bases between them. CDR1 is LNHDA, CDR2 SQIVND, per germline (reference sequence). CDR3 bases: TGTGCCAGTAGAACAAATAGCAATCAGCCCCAGCATTTT. Amino acids: CASRTNSNQPQHF.

The J gene is TRBJ2-5, the V gene TRBV5-1, with a weak D call TRBD1 (5 bases). Germline assignment: CDR1 SGHRS and CDR2 YFSETQ. This CDR3 comprises 16 residues. The V end lost 0 bases, the J end lost 3 bases, and 15 bases lay between the germline ends. This chain's CDR3 is CASSLDSGPIKETQYF. CDR3 nucleotides: TGCGCCAGCAGCTTGGATTCAGGGCCAATCAAAGAGACCCAGTACTTC.